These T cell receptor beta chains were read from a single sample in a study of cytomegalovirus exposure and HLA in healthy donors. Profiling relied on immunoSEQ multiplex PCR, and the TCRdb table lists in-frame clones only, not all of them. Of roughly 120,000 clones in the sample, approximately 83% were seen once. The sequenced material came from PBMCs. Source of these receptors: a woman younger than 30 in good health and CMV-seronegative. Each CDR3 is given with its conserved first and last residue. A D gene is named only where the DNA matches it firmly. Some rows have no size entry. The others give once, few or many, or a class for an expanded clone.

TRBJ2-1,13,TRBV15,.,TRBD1,CATPGTGPHEQFF,TGTGCCACCCCCGGGACAGGGCCCCATGAGCAGTTCTTC
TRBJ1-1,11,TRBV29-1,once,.,CSCDEARQVKF,TGCAGCTGTGACGAGGCCAGACAGGTCAAGTTT
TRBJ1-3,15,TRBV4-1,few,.,CASSPGGFSGNTIYF,TGCGCCAGCAGCCCGGGGGGCTTCTCTGGAAACACCATATATTTT
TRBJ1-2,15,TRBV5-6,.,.,CASSPTRADYYGYTF,TGTGCCAGCAGCCCAACCCGTGCCGACTACTATGGCTACACCTTC
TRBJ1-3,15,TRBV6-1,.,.,CASSEARTGGNTIYF,TGTGCCAGCAGTGAAGCGCGAACAGGTGGAAACACCATATATTTT
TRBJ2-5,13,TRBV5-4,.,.,CASSLAQQETQYF,TGTGCCAGCAGCTTGGCGCAGCAAGAGACCCAGTACTTC
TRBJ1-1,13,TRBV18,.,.,CASSRNGNTEAFF,TGTGCCAGCTCCCGAAACGGGAACACTGAAGCTTTCTTT
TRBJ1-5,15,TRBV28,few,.,CASSLLQLNNQPQHF,TGTGCCAGCAGTTTATTACAGCTGAATAATCAGCCCCAGCATTTT
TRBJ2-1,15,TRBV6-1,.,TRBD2,CASSQLAGVYNEQFF,TGTGCCAGCAGCCAACTAGCGGGGGTTTACAATGAGCAGTTCTTC
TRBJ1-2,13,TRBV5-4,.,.,CASSFISNYGYTF,TGTGCCAGCAGCTTTATCTCTAACTATGGCTACACCTTC
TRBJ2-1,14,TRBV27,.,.,CASSRTSSYNEQFF,TGTGCCAGCAGCCGTACTAGCTCCTACAATGAGCAGTTCTTC
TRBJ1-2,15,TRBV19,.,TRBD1,CASSALIGTGYGYTF,TGTGCCAGTAGTGCCTTAATCGGGACAGGGTATGGCTACACCTTC
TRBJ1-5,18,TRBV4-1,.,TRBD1,CASSQTGTGFYSNQPQHF,TGCGCCAGCAGCCAAACCGGGACAGGATTTTATAGCAATCAGCCCCAGCATTTT
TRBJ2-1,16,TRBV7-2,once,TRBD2,CASSPPPLAGGNEQFF,TGTGCCAGCAGCCCCCCCCCACTAGCGGGAGGCAATGAGCAGTTCTTC
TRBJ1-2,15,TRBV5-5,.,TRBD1,CASEPADRGYYGYTF,TGTGCCAGCGAGCCAGCAGACAGGGGCTATTATGGCTACACCTTC
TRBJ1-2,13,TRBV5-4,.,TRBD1,CASSRTGIYGYTF,TGTGCCAGCAGCAGGACAGGGATCTATGGCTACACCTTC
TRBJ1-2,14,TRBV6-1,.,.,CASSEGSGFYGYTF,TGTGCCAGCAGTGAAGGATCGGGGTTCTATGGCTACACCTTC
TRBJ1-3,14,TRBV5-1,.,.,CASSPGNSGNTIYF,TGCGCCAGCAGCCCAGGAAACTCTGGAAACACCATATATTTT
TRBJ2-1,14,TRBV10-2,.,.,CASSDPGQTPQQFF,TGCGCCAGCAGTGACCCCGGACAGACTCCTCAGCAGTTCTTC
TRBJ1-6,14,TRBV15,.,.,CATSRPGTNSPLHF,TGTGCCACCAGCAGACCAGGGACTAATTCGCCCCTCCACTTT
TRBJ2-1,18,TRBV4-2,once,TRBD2,CASSQAGVRAGGPDEQFF,TGTGCCAGCAGCCAAGCGGGGGTAAGGGCGGGAGGGCCTGATGAGCAGTTCTTC
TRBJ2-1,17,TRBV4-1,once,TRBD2,CASSQVSPAGGGNEQFF,TGCGCCAGCAGCCAAGTCAGCCCAGCGGGAGGGGGGAATGAGCAGTTCTTC
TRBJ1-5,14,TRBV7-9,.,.,CASSSRGSNQPQHF,TGTGCCAGCAGCAGCAGGGGTAGCAATCAGCCCCAGCATTTT
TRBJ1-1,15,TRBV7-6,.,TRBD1,CASSLNRGPNTEAFF,TGTGCCAGCAGCTTAAACAGGGGTCCGAACACTGAAGCTTTCTTT
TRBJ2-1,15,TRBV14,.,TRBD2,CASSHPGLADNEQFF,TGTGCCAGCAGCCATCCCGGACTAGCGGACAATGAGCAGTTCTTC
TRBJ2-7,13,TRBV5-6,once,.,CASSLLSSYEQYF,TGTGCCAGCAGCTTACTTAGTAGCTACGAGCAGTACTTC
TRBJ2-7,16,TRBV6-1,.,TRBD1,CASSGIRGTGTYEQYF,TGTGCCAGCAGTGGAATTCGGGGGACAGGGACCTACGAGCAGTACTTC
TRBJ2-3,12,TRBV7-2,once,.,CASSYRRDTQYF,TGTGCCAGCAGCTATAGGCGGGATACGCAGTATTTT
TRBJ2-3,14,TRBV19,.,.,CASAIAGSTDTQYF,TGTGCCAGCGCTATAGCAGGGAGCACAGATACGCAGTATTTT
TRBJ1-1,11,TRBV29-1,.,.,CSARREAEAFF,TGCAGCGCCCGACGGGAAGCTGAAGCTTTCTTT
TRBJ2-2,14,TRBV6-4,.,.,CASRLAANTGELFF,TGTGCCAGCAGATTAGCGGCGAACACCGGGGAGCTGTTTTTT
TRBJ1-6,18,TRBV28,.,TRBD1,CASSWTGAPTWGNSPLHF,TGTGCCAGCAGCTGGACAGGGGCCCCGACCTGGGGTAATTCACCCCTCCACTTT
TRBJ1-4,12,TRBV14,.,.,CASSVSHEKLFF,TGTGCCAGCAGCGTATCCCATGAAAAACTGTTTTTT
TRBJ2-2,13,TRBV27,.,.,CASSFAVTGELFF,TGTGCCAGCAGTTTCGCGGTCACCGGGGAGCTGTTTTTT
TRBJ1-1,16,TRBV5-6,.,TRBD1,CASSLGDRGLGTEAFF,TGTGCCAGCAGCTTGGGGGACAGGGGGCTAGGGACTGAAGCTTTCTTT
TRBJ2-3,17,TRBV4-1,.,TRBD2,CASSQKSGGEGADTQYF,TGCGCCAGCAGCCAAAAAAGCGGAGGGGAGGGCGCAGATACGCAGTATTTT
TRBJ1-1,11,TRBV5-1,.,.,CASKQNTEAFF,TGCGCCAGCAAGCAAAACACTGAAGCTTTCTTT
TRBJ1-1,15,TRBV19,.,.,CASSIGSGLNTEAFF,TGTGCCAGTAGTATTGGGTCTGGGCTGAACACTGAAGCTTTCTTT
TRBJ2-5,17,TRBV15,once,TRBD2,CATSRGVAGDPQETQYF,TGTGCCACCAGCAGGGGTGTAGCGGGAGACCCCCAAGAGACCCAGTACTTC
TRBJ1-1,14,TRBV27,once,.,CASRAPGVNTEAFF,TGTGCCAGCAGAGCCCCCGGGGTGAACACTGAAGCTTTCTTT
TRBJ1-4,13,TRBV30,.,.,CAWTGTTNEKLFF,TGTGCCTGGACAGGAACAACTAATGAAAAACTGTTTTTT
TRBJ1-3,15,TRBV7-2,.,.,CASSLGGNSGNTIYF,TGTGCCAGCAGCTTGGGGGGTAACTCTGGAAACACCATATATTTT
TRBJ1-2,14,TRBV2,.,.,CATKRQATDYGYTF,TGTGCCACCAAGAGACAGGCGACCGACTATGGCTACACCTTC
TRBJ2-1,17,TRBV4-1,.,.,CASSQTSIGVFGDEQFF,TGCGCCAGCAGTCAAACTAGTATTGGGGTTTTTGGGGATGAGCAGTTCTTC
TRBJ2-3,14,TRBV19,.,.,CASSVTGTSDTQYF,TGTGCCAGTAGTGTCACAGGAACCTCAGATACGCAGTATTTT
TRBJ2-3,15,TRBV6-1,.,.,CASSEFVISTDTQYF,TGTGCCAGCAGTGAATTTGTCATCAGCACAGATACGCAGTATTTT
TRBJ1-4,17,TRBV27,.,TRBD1,CASRRRGNQITNEKLFF,TGTGCCAGCAGACGCAGGGGGAACCAAATAACTAATGAAAAACTGTTTTTT
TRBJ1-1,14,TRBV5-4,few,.,CASSLVPGNTEAFF,TGTGCCAGCAGCTTGGTCCCGGGGAACACTGAAGCTTTCTTT
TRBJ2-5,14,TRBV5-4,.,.,CASSPSRSEETQYF,TGTGCCAGCAGCCCGTCTAGGAGCGAAGAGACCCAGTACTTC
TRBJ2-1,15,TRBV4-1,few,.,CASSQTRDSYNEQFF,TGCGCCAGCAGCCAAACGCGGGACTCCTACAATGAGCAGTTCTTC
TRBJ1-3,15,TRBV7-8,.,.,CASSWQVRSGNTIYF,TGTGCCAGCAGCTGGCAGGTCCGCTCTGGAAACACCATATATTTT
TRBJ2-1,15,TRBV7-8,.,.,CASSASDSHYNEQFF,TGTGCCAGCAGCGCGAGCGATAGTCACTACAATGAGCAGTTCTTC